Listed below are T cell receptor beta chains from one sample, sequenced in a study of monozygotic twins with inflammatory bowel disease. TCRdb processed the 5' RACE reads again and assigns one entry to each CDR3 protein, with no DNA. The table lists approximately 210,000 distinct CDR3 sequences. The sequenced sample was blood. The receptors come from a human donor with ulcerative colitis or Crohn's disease, or a healthy co-twin of an affected twin (not recorded which). Both conserved end residues are part of each CDR3. Fields, in order: J gene, V gene, CDR3 protein.

j_call: TRBJ1-2; v_call: TRBV5-1; cdr3_aa: CTSSHSGTDGGYTF
j_call: TRBJ1-2; v_call: TRBV6-5; cdr3_aa: CASSNGHRYGYTF
j_call: TRBJ2-5; v_call: TRBV5-1; cdr3_aa: CASSSSGDRETQYF
j_call: TRBJ2-3; v_call: TRBV12-3/TRBV12-4; cdr3_aa: CASSNYERGGTDTQYF
j_call: TRBJ1-2; v_call: TRBV7-9; cdr3_aa: CASRHRDSALGYTF
j_call: TRBJ1-6; v_call: TRBV20-1; cdr3_aa: CSARDEDRGNSPLHF
j_call: TRBJ2-2; v_call: TRBV19; cdr3_aa: CASSIGGTGELFF
j_call: TRBJ2-1; v_call: TRBV4-1; cdr3_aa: CASSQVQRGPYGEQFF
j_call: TRBJ1-2; v_call: TRBV7-9; cdr3_aa: CASSPDVGDRSSSGYTF
j_call: TRBJ2-3; v_call: TRBV7-9; cdr3_aa: CASSLVPSGSGDTQYF
j_call: TRBJ2-7; v_call: TRBV7-2; cdr3_aa: CASSLNRYEQYF
j_call: TRBJ1-1; v_call: TRBV4-1; cdr3_aa: CASSHQQGNTEAFF
j_call: TRBJ1-1; v_call: TRBV3-1; cdr3_aa: CASSQVIRAKNTEAFF
j_call: TRBJ1-6; v_call: TRBV6-6; cdr3_aa: CASSSPVHSPLHF
j_call: TRBJ2-6; v_call: TRBV11-3; cdr3_aa: CASSLNSPGANVLTF
j_call: TRBJ1-1; v_call: TRBV7-8; cdr3_aa: CASSLGGVYPNTKAFF
j_call: TRBJ1-4; v_call: TRBV12-3/TRBV12-4; cdr3_aa: CASSRETGHNEKLFF
j_call: TRBJ1-2; v_call: TRBV5-8; cdr3_aa: CASSSRGDLPGYGYTF
j_call: TRBJ2-2; v_call: TRBV5-5; cdr3_aa: CASRVVNTGELFF
j_call: TRBJ2-2; v_call: TRBV7-3; cdr3_aa: CASSRDRGHGELFF
j_call: TRBJ2-5; v_call: TRBV6-1; cdr3_aa: CASSETREGFETQYF
j_call: TRBJ1-1; v_call: TRBV6-1; cdr3_aa: CASSGQGRRTEAFF
j_call: TRBJ2-7; v_call: TRBV18; cdr3_aa: CASAPAQGYEQYF
j_call: TRBJ1-1; v_call: TRBV3-1; cdr3_aa: CASSQAKNTEAFF
j_call: TRBJ1-1; v_call: TRBV6-6; cdr3_aa: CASSSGQGGNAFF
j_call: TRBJ2-1; v_call: TRBV30; cdr3_aa: CAWSPGEYNEQFF
j_call: TRBJ2-1; v_call: TRBV7-3; cdr3_aa: CASSLNGLAGSYNEQFF
j_call: TRBJ2-5; v_call: TRBV4-3; cdr3_aa: CASSPQTGEWETQYF
j_call: TRBJ2-1; v_call: TRBV7-2; cdr3_aa: CASNGGTYNEQFF
j_call: TRBJ2-1; v_call: TRBV5-1; cdr3_aa: CASSFSSGRASYNEQFF
j_call: TRBJ2-1; v_call: TRBV11-2; cdr3_aa: CASSSLDRDPLSSYNEQFF
j_call: TRBJ1-5; v_call: TRBV5-4; cdr3_aa: CATSDRGSNQPQHF
j_call: TRBJ2-2; v_call: TRBV18; cdr3_aa: CASRKDTNTGELFF
j_call: TRBJ2-3; v_call: TRBV19; cdr3_aa: CASSINPGNTQYF
j_call: TRBJ2-2; v_call: TRBV10-3; cdr3_aa: CAIRPGPGDTGELFF
j_call: TRBJ2-3; v_call: TRBV6-2/TRBV6-3; cdr3_aa: CASSYRGRADTQYF
j_call: TRBJ1-1; v_call: TRBV3-1; cdr3_aa: CASSQGRGRSSGTEAFF
j_call: TRBJ2-2; v_call: TRBV12-3/TRBV12-4; cdr3_aa: CASIRNRGSTGELFF
j_call: TRBJ2-3; v_call: TRBV11-2; cdr3_aa: CASSLGLAGAFTDTQYF
j_call: TRBJ1-1; v_call: TRBV29-1; cdr3_aa: CSVEGFRGDYVTEAFF
j_call: TRBJ2-4; v_call: TRBV2; cdr3_aa: CASSGINPIGGPDF
j_call: TRBJ2-7; v_call: TRBV6-5; cdr3_aa: CASSSSGDRSYEQYF
j_call: TRBJ2-7; v_call: TRBV5-1; cdr3_aa: CASSLTAWGDEQYF
j_call: TRBJ1-2; v_call: TRBV6-1; cdr3_aa: CASRGTGTPRGYTF
j_call: TRBJ1-2; v_call: TRBV21-1; cdr3_aa: CASSKERYRGERRSYGYTF
j_call: TRBJ1-1; v_call: TRBV7-2; cdr3_aa: CASSRDRAVSEAFF
j_call: TRBJ2-5; v_call: TRBV29-1; cdr3_aa: CSVPKGKETQYF
j_call: TRBJ1-1; v_call: TRBV20-1; cdr3_aa: CSARRGENTEAFF
j_call: TRBJ2-7; v_call: TRBV29-1; cdr3_aa: CSVESQAEQYF
j_call: TRBJ2-3; v_call: TRBV5-1; cdr3_aa: CASSKGLGTDTQYF
j_call: TRBJ1-1; v_call: TRBV7-9; cdr3_aa: CASSFQGTNTEAFF
j_call: TRBJ1-1; v_call: TRBV20-1; cdr3_aa: CSAPFGRGTEAFF
j_call: TRBJ1-5; v_call: TRBV10-3; cdr3_aa: CAISESLTGQPQHF
j_call: TRBJ2-2; v_call: TRBV2; cdr3_aa: CASSIGGGETGELFF